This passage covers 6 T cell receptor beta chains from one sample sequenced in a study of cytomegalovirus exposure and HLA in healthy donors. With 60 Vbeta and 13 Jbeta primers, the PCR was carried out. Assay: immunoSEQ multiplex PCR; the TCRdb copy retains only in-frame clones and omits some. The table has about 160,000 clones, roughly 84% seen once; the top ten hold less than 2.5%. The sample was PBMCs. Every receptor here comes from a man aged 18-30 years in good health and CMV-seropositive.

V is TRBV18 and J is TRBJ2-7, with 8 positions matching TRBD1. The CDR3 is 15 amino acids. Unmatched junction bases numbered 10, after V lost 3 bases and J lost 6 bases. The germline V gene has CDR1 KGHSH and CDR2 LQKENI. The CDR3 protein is CASSPLDRVSSEQYF. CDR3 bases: TGTGCCAGCTCACCCTTGGACAGGGTTAGCTCCGAGCAGTACTTC.

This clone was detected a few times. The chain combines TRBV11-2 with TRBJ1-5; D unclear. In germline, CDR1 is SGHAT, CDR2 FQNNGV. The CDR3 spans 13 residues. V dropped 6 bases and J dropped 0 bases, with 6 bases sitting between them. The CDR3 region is CASSSNSNQPQHF. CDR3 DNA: TGTGCCAGCAGTAGTAATAGCAATCAGCCCCAGCATTTT.

The CDR3 region is CASSEASPGVSGELFF. As DNA, the CDR3 is TGTGCCAGCAGTGAAGCGAGCCCAGGGGTATCCGGGGAGCTGTTTTTT. The gene calls are TRBV6-1 and TRBJ2-2; TRBD1 is a possible D gene (6 bases). Germline V gene data show CDR1 as MNHNS and CDR2 as SASEGT. There are 16 residues in the CDR3. V dropped 0 bases and J dropped 6 bases, with 14 bases sitting between them.

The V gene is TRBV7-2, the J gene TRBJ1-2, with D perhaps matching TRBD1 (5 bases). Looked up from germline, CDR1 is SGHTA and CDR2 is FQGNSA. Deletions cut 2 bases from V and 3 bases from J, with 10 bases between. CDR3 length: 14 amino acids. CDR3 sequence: CASSLSAGDYGYTF. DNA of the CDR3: TGTGCCAGCAGCTTATCAGCGGGGGACTATGGCTACACCTTC.

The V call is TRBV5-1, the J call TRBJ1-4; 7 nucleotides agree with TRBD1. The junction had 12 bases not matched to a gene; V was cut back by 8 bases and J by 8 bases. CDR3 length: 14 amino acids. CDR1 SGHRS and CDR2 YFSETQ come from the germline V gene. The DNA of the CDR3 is TGCGCCAGGGCAGACAGGGTCGGAGGGGAAAAACTGTTTTTT. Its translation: CARADRVGGEKLFF.

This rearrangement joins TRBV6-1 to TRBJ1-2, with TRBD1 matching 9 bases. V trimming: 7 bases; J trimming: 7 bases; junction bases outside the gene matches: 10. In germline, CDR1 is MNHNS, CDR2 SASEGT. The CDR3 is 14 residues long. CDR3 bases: TGTGCCAGCACCCAGGGACAGGGATTTGTTGGCTACACCTTC. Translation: CASTQGQGFVGYTF.